Only one count was recorded for the clone carrying this T cell receptor beta chain. The sample is drawn from a study of blood T cell repertoires in COVID-19. Whole-study context: Donors in the United States, Italy and Spain gave samples during acute or convalescent COVID-19.

Libraries were prepared by immunoSEQ multiplex PCR; TCRdb keeps only in-frame clonotypes and omits some of them. The table includes 150,000 to 200,000 clones, 80% to 90% detected once. The receptor was derived from a human donor with active or convalescent COVID-19. The donor label of this sample is uncertain. Sequencing was performed on peripheral blood.

The CDR3 DNA sequence: TGTGCCAGCAGCTCCGGGGACAGGGGTACCAATCAGCCCCAGCATTTT. Residues: CASSSGDRGTNQPQHF. The rearrangement uses TRBV7-9 and TRBJ1-5, with 10 bases identical to TRBD1. This CDR3 is 16 amino acids long. Germline CDR1 reads SEHNR; CDR2 reads FQNEAQ (reference sequence). The junction had 6 bases not matched to a gene; V was cut back by 4 bases and J by 3 bases.